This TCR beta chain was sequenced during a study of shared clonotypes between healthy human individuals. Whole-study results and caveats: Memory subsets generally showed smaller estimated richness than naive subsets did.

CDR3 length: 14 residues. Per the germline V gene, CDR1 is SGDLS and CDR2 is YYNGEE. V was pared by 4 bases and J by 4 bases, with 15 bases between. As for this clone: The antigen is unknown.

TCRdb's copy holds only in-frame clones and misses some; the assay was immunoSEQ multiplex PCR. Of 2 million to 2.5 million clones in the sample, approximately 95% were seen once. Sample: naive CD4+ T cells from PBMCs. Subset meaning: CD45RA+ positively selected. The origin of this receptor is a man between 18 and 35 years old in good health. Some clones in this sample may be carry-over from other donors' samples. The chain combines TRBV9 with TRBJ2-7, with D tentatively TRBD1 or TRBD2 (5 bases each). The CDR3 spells CASSPQGGGYEQYF. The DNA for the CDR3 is TGTGCCAGCAGCCCCCAGGGCGGCGGGTACGAGCAGTACTTC.